A single sample gave rise to the 32 T cell receptor beta chains below, sequenced in a study of technical replicates of blood from several donors. The method was immunoSEQ multiplex PCR; TCRdb's version includes in-frame clones alone and lacks a portion of them. Seen here are 65,000 to 85,000 clones, 95% to 98% observed once, and the top ten hold about 0.34%. The material sequenced was T cells isolated from PBMCs. These receptors all come from a human donor in good health.

The chain is built from TRBV7-9 and TRBJ2-2; 7 bases are a match to TRBD1. The CDR3 is made up of 16 amino acids. Per germline, CDR1 SEHNR and CDR2 FQNEAQ (reference sequence). The V gene end was trimmed by 4 bases and the J gene end by 4 bases; junction bases not matched to a gene: 9. CDR3 nucleotide sequence: TGTGCCAGCAGCTCTAGACAGGGCCTGGGCACCGGGGAGCTGTTTTTT. Translated: CASSSRQGLGTGELFF.

The chain carries TRBV7-9 and TRBJ1-3; D gene ambiguous. Deletions cut 3 bases from V and 7 bases from J, with 13 bases between. Per germline, CDR1 SEHNR and CDR2 FQNEAQ (reference sequence). This CDR3 spans 14 amino acids. CDR3 sequence (DNA): TGTGCCAGCAGCTTGGGCAATCTTGGGAACACCATATATTTT. Protein sequence: CASSLGNLGNTIYF.

The V call is TRBV7-9, the J call TRBJ1-2; D is unclear. This CDR3 contains 12 residues. CDR1 is SEHNR, CDR2 FQNEAQ, per germline (reference sequence). Trimming removed 5 bases from V and 7 bases from J, with 11 bases in between. The CDR3 here is CASSLVDFGYTF. DNA of the CDR3: TGTGCCAGCAGCCTTGTTGACTTTGGCTACACCTTC.

The rearrangement links TRBV19 to TRBJ2-7; tentatively, D is TRBD1 (6 bases). CDR3 length: 13 residues. Germline assignment: CDR1 LNHDA and CDR2 SQIVND (reference sequence). V gave up 1 base and J gave up 5 bases, with 9 bases separating them. The DNA for the CDR3 is TGTGCCAGTAGTATAGGGGCAGGGGACGAGCAGTACTTC. Encoded protein: CASSIGAGDEQYF.

In nucleotides, the CDR3 is TGTGCCAGTAGTATAGGAGGGGGACGGACTGAAGCTTTCTTT. This sequence encodes CASSIGGGRTEAFF. The rearrangement links TRBV19 to TRBJ1-1, with D perhaps matching TRBD1 (6 bases). V was cut by 1 base and J by 5 bases, with 11 bases left in between. Germline values: CDR1 LNHDA, CDR2 SQIVND (reference sequence). The CDR3 loop spans 14 amino acids.

The chain combines TRBV9 with TRBJ1-1, with 7 bases matching TRBD1. CDR3 length: 13 residues. The trim removed 3 bases at V and 12 bases at J, leaving 11 bases unmatched. CDR1 and CDR2 (germline): SGDLS, YYNGEE. The CDR3: CASSGSTGMLTFF. The DNA for the CDR3 is TGTGCCAGCAGCGGATCGACAGGGATGTTGACTTTCTTT. The entire variable domain, with the rest obtained from reference TRBV9 and TRBJ1-1, is as follows: DSGVTQTPKHLITATGQRVTLRCSPRSGDLSVYWYQQSLDQGLQFLIQYYNGEERAKGNILERFSAQQFPDLHSELNLSSLELGDSALYFCASSGSTGMLTFFGQGTRLTVV.

The chain couples TRBV5-1 to TRBJ2-7; no reliable D call. The CDR3 runs to 13 residues. Germline CDR1 reads SGHRS; CDR2 reads YFSETQ. V was clipped by 2 bases and J by 0 bases, with 6 bases between them. The CDR3: CASSFRSSYEQYF. CDR3 DNA: TGCGCCAGCAGCTTCCGGAGCTCCTACGAGCAGTACTTC.

The gene calls are TRBV10-3 and TRBJ2-5; TRBD1 is a possible D gene (5 bases). Trimming removed 4 bases from V and 5 bases from J, with 8 bases in between. The length of the CDR3 is 12 residues. Germline-derived CDR1 and CDR2 are ENHRY and SYGVKD. The CDR3 coding sequence is TGTGCCATCAGTGTGGCAGGGGAGACCCAGTACTTC. This sequence encodes CAISVAGETQYF.

The CDR3 sequence: CASSLFVGAGGPEGELFF. The CDR3, as DNA: TGTGCCAGCAGTTTATTCGTAGGGGCGGGAGGGCCAGAGGGGGAGCTGTTTTTT. The chain links TRBV28 to TRBJ2-2; 9 bases fit TRBD2. CDR3 length equals 18 residues. The trim removed 1 base at V and 8 bases at J, leaving 14 bases unmatched. Germline V CDR1 and CDR2: MDHEN, SYDVKM.

The CDR3 reads CASSLAMDTQYF. CDR3 in DNA: TGCGCCAGCAGCTTGGCCATGGATACGCAGTATTTT. The chain links TRBV5-1 to TRBJ2-3; D unresolved. V lost 0 bases and J lost 6, with 5 bases in between. Germline V lookup: CDR1 SGHRS, CDR2 YFSETQ. CDR3 size: 12 residues.

The chain joins TRBV30 to TRBJ1-2, with D possibly TRBD1 on 5 matching bases. V was cut by 8 bases and J by 1 base, with 14 bases left in between. In germline, CDR1 is GTSNPN, CDR2 SVGIG (reference sequence). The CDR3 runs 13 residues. CDR3 loop: CAGAGINNYGYTF. CDR3 DNA sequence: TGTGCCGGGGCCGGTATTAATAACTATGGCTACACCTTC.

V and J are TRBV27 and TRBJ2-7; D may be TRBD1 (5 bases). The germline V gene encodes CDR1 MNHEY and CDR2 SMNVEV (reference sequence). This CDR3 has 13 amino acids. V was trimmed by 5 bases and J by 3 bases, leaving 11 bases between them. The CDR3 reads CASSAQGIYEQYF. CDR3 DNA: TGTGCCAGCAGTGCCCAGGGAATCTACGAGCAGTACTTC.

V usage is TRBV28 and J usage is TRBJ2-7, with 8 bases aligning to TRBD2. This CDR3 contains 15 residues. Germline-derived CDR1 and CDR2 are MDHEN and SYDVKM. V was pared by 0 bases and J by 4 bases, with 5 bases of the junction left unmatched. The CDR3 DNA follows: TGTGCCAGCAGTTTATGGGCTAGCGGGCTATACGAGCAGTACTTC. Encoded protein: CASSLWASGLYEQYF.

The rearrangement links TRBV28 to TRBJ2-6, with 10 bases that match TRBD1. J was trimmed by 1 base and V by 3 bases; bases with no gene match: 6. Per germline, CDR1 MDHEN and CDR2 SYDVKM. CDR3 length: 18 residues. CDR3: CASSLGTGVRSGANVLTF. The CDR3 DNA follows: TGTGCCAGCAGTTTGGGGACAGGGGTAAGGTCTGGGGCCAACGTCCTGACTTTC. The full variable domain, completed using reference TRBV28 and TRBJ2-6, is DVKVTQSSRYLVKRTGEKVFLECVQDMDHENMFWYRQDPGLGLRLIYFSYDVKMKEKGDIPEGYSVSREKKERFSLILESASTNQTSMYLCASSLGTGVRSGANVLTFGAGSRLTVL.

The chain recombines TRBV11-2 with TRBJ2-3; TRBD2 agrees at 9 bases. Germline CDR1 and CDR2: SGHAT and FQNNGV. The CDR3 is made up of 15 amino acids. J lost 4 bases, V lost 5 bases, and 7 bases had no gene match. CDR3 in amino acids: CASSPPSGKADTQYF. The CDR3 bases are TGTGCCAGCAGCCCCCCTAGCGGGAAGGCAGATACGCAGTATTTT.

This clone showed up just once. The genes are TRBV9 and TRBJ1-2; D gene uncertain. This CDR3 has 16 residues. V gave up 0 bases and J gave up 3 bases, with 15 bases separating them. Germline lookup yields CDR1 SGDLS and CDR2 YYNGEE. DNA of the CDR3: TGTGCCAGCAGCGTAGCTTGGGAGGGAATAGACTATGGCTACACCTTC. Translated: CASSVAWEGIDYGYTF. Complete variable domain (other parts from reference TRBV9 and TRBJ1-2): DSGVTQTPKHLITATGQRVTLRCSPRSGDLSVYWYQQSLDQGLQFLIQYYNGEERAKGNILERFSAQQFPDLHSELNLSSLELGDSALYFCASSVAWEGIDYGYTFGSGTRLTVV.

The V gene is TRBV11-2, the J gene TRBJ2-7; D gene ambiguous. The V end lost 1 base, the J end lost 3 bases, and 16 bases lay between the germline ends. The length of the CDR3 is 16 residues. Germline lookup yields CDR1 SGHAT and CDR2 FQNNGV. CDR3 region: CASSLALLELGYEQYF. The CDR3 DNA sequence: TGTGCCAGCAGCTTAGCCCTCCTGGAGTTAGGCTACGAGCAGTACTTC.

This clone occurred once. The V gene is TRBV13, the J gene TRBJ2-3, with 7 bases identical to TRBD2. The CDR3 loop spans 14 amino acids. With V trimmed by 6 bases and J by 0 bases, 3 bases remained unmatched. Germline loops: CDR1 PRHDT, CDR2 FYEKMQ (reference sequence). The CDR3 DNA sequence: TGTGCCAGCAGTGAGGGAGGGAGCACAGATACGCAGTATTTT. It yields the protein CASSEGGSTDTQYF.

V is TRBV4-2 and J is TRBJ2-1; 12 bases map to TRBD2. The CDR3 covers 20 residues. Trimming cost V 3 bases and J 2 bases; bases outside gene matches: 14. Germline V gene data show CDR1 as LGHNA and CDR2 as YNFKEQ. CDR3 bases: TGTGCCAGCAGCCAGGCTAGCGGGAGGGCACTAACTTTAGCCTACAATGAGCAGTTCTTC. Translating it yields CASSQASGRALTLAYNEQFF.

The V call is TRBV6-5, the J call TRBJ1-4; perhaps TRBD1 as D (6 bases). This CDR3 is built from 16 residues. V was trimmed by 0 bases and J by 8 bases, leaving 16 bases between them. Germline CDR1 and CDR2: MNHEY and SVGAGI. CDR3 nucleotide sequence: TGTGCCAGCAGTTACTCGATAGGCCAGGGGAAGGAAAAACTGTTTTTT. It encodes CASSYSIGQGKEKLFF.

This clone came up once. This chain connects TRBV19 to TRBJ1-1; D is uncertain. Germline CDR1 reads LNHDA; CDR2 reads SQIVND (reference sequence). V lost 1 base, J lost 0 bases, and 9 bases lay in between. The CDR3 is made up of 15 amino acids. CDR3 sequence: CASSIVGAVNTEAFF. Here the CDR3 DNA reads TGTGCCAGTAGTATAGTCGGCGCGGTGAACACTGAAGCTTTCTTT.

A single count supports this clone. This chain uses TRBV7-9 with TRBJ2-1, with 9 positions matching TRBD1. The CDR3 has 16 amino acids. From germline, CDR1 is SEHNR and CDR2 FQNEAQ (reference sequence). Unmatched junction bases numbered 8, after V lost 5 bases and J lost 3 bases. The CDR3 region is CASSKDRGAVYNEQFF. The CDR3 bases are TGTGCCAGCAGCAAAGACAGGGGGGCTGTCTACAATGAGCAGTTCTTC.

The chain combines TRBV4-2 with TRBJ2-7; 9 positions match TRBD2. Trimming cost V 0 bases and J 7 bases; bases outside gene matches: 7. From germline, CDR1 is LGHNA and CDR2 YNFKEQ. The CDR3 loop spans 15 amino acids. The CDR3, as DNA: TGTGCCAGCAGCCAAGATATGGCGGGAGGGGAAGAGCAGTACTTC. The encoded protein is CASSQDMAGGEEQYF.

V usage is TRBV5-1 and J usage is TRBJ2-1; D is perhaps TRBD2 (5 bases). The CDR3 totals 13 residues. CDR1 is SGHRS and CDR2 is YFSETQ in the germline V gene. The germline V and J ends were trimmed by 2 bases and 6 bases, with 9 bases remaining between them. CDR3 DNA: TGCGCCAGCAGCTTCCTGGGGAGCAATGAGCAGTTCTTC. It specifies CASSFLGSNEQFF.

The V and J genes are TRBV6-5 and TRBJ2-7; D is perhaps TRBD1 (5 bases). Per germline, CDR1 MNHEY and CDR2 SVGAGI. Trimming took 4 bases from V and 7 from J, leaving 11 bases between them. The CDR3 is made up of 12 amino acids. CDR3 in amino acids: CASSLRGGEQYF. CDR3 sequence (DNA): TGTGCCAGCAGTTTAAGGGGTGGTGAGCAGTACTTC.

The J gene is TRBJ2-7, the V gene TRBV19, with a weak D call TRBD1 (6 bases). The germline V and J ends were trimmed by 5 bases and 4 bases, with 18 bases remaining between them. Germline values: CDR1 LNHDA, CDR2 SQIVND (reference sequence). The CDR3 contains 15 residues. The CDR3 reads CASSLTTGALYEQYF. The CDR3 bases are TGTGCCAGTAGTCTAACGACAGGCGCGTTATACGAGCAGTACTTC.

This clone came up once. This chain uses TRBV11-2 with TRBJ1-1; D not resolved. This CDR3 spans 13 amino acids. V was cut by 0 bases and J by 7 bases, with 9 bases left in between. The germline V gene encodes CDR1 SGHAT and CDR2 FQNNGV. This CDR3 is CASSLDLTGEAFF. For the CDR3, the DNA is TGTGCCAGCAGCTTAGATCTTACCGGTGAAGCTTTCTTT.

The CDR3 sequence: CASSGGSGNYEQYF. The CDR3 nucleotides read TGTGCCAGCAGTGGCGGTAGCGGGAATTACGAGCAGTACTTC. The chain employs TRBV2 and TRBJ2-7; TRBD2 aligns across 8 bases. The V gene's germline CDR1 is SNHLY and CDR2 FYNNEI. The length of the CDR3 is 14 residues. The J segment lost 4 bases and the V segment lost 4 bases, leaving 6 bases of the junction unmatched.

The rearrangement joins TRBV7-9 to TRBJ1-4, with D perhaps matching TRBD1 (6 bases). CDR1 and CDR2 (germline): SEHNR, FQNEAQ (reference sequence). The CDR3 length is 14 residues. Trimming took off 5 bases at V and 4 bases at J, with 11 bases between the two ends. CDR3 protein: CASSTGQLNEKLFF. CDR3 nucleotides: TGTGCCAGCAGCACAGGACAGCTTAATGAAAAACTGTTTTTT.

The chain carries TRBV5-6 and TRBJ2-5, with 7 bases matching TRBD2. The junction had 3 bases not matched to a gene; V was cut back by 1 base and J by 0 bases. Looked up from germline, CDR1 is SGHDT and CDR2 is YYEEEE. This CDR3 has 15 amino acids. CDR3 DNA: TGTGCCAGCAGCTTGCTAGCGGAGAACCAAGAGACCCAGTACTTC. Encoded protein: CASSLLAENQETQYF.

The V call is TRBV20-1, the J call TRBJ2-1; unclear D gene. Deletions cut 3 bases from V and 9 bases from J, with 9 bases between. The CDR3 covers 11 residues. CDR1 DFQATT and CDR2 SNEGSKA come from the germline V gene (reference sequence). The CDR3 is CSASSLSEQFF. The CDR3 DNA follows: TGCAGTGCTAGCTCCCTAAGTGAGCAGTTCTTC.

This clone was counted a single time. The CDR3 reads CAWSQTQETQYF. CDR3 nucleotide sequence: TGTGCCTGGAGCCAGACACAAGAGACCCAGTACTTC. The chain uses TRBV30 and TRBJ2-5; D unresolved. This CDR3 comprises 12 residues. The germline V gene encodes CDR1 GTSNPN and CDR2 SVGIG (reference sequence). The V end was cut by 3 bases, the J end by 2 bases, with 7 bases between.